The 19 T cell receptor beta chains below come from one sample, sequenced in a study of T cell responses to AZD1222 COVID-19 vaccine. Assay used: immunoSEQ multiplex PCR; TCRdb lists only in-frame clones, some missing. The sample has 130,000 or so clones, 85% to 90% seen once. The starting material was peripheral blood, obtained on day 0 of AZD1222 vaccination. The receptors shown here come from an adult in good health.

The chain joins TRBV18 to TRBJ2-1; 14 bases match TRBD2. The V gene end was trimmed by 8 bases and the J gene end by 10 bases; junction bases not matched to a gene: 10. The CDR3 consists of 15 residues. The germline gives CDR1 KGHSH, CDR2 LQKENI. This chain's CDR3 is CASRTGTSGSKEQFF. CDR3 sequence (DNA): TGTGCCAGCAGGACCGGGACTAGCGGGAGTAAGGAGCAGTTCTTC.

This clone was detected once. This chain joins TRBV10-3 and TRBJ1-3, with a tentative D call TRBD1 (6 bases). The CDR3 spans 14 residues. Trimming removed 10 bases from V and 0 bases from J, with 13 bases in between. Germline V CDR1 and CDR2: ENHRY, SYGVKD. In DNA, the CDR3 is TGTGCCACCACCGACAGGAGCTCTGGAAACACCATATATTTT. As protein: CATTDRSSGNTIYF.

This chain uses TRBV6-5 with TRBJ2-1; D is possibly TRBD1 or TRBD2 (5 bases each). This CDR3 spans 13 amino acids. Per the germline V gene, CDR1 is MNHEY and CDR2 is SVGAGI. The germline V and J ends were trimmed by 2 bases and 7 bases, with 9 bases remaining between them. The CDR3 region is CASSYAWGNEQFF. The CDR3 DNA follows: TGTGCCAGCAGTTACGCCTGGGGGAATGAGCAGTTCTTC.

V and J are TRBV19 and TRBJ1-2; 7 nucleotides match TRBD1. Germline CDR1 reads LNHDA; CDR2 reads SQIVND (reference sequence). V lost 4 bases, J lost 4 bases, and 12 bases stayed unmatched. The CDR3 extends over 16 amino acids. The CDR3 here is CASSTNQDRLSYGYTF. CDR3 coding DNA: TGTGCCAGTAGTACAAACCAGGACAGGCTGTCCTATGGCTACACCTTC.

The chain uses TRBV5-1 and TRBJ2-2; D is unclear. Looked up from germline, CDR1 is SGHRS and CDR2 is YFSETQ. The CDR3 sequence is 12 residues long. Deletions cut 5 bases from V and 5 bases from J, with 7 bases between. This CDR3 reads CASSQQTGELFF. CDR3 in DNA: TGCGCCAGCAGTCAACAGACCGGGGAGCTGTTTTTT.

This rearrangement joins TRBV18 to TRBJ1-1; D possibly corresponds to TRBD1 (6 bases). CDR3 length: 14 residues. Trimming removed 3 bases from V and 2 bases from J, with 10 bases in between. CDR1 is KGHSH and CDR2 is LQKENI in the germline V gene. This chain's CDR3 is CASSPVQGNTEAFF. CDR3 nucleotides: TGTGCCAGCTCACCGGTACAGGGAAACACTGAAGCTTTCTTT.

The CDR3 nucleotides are TGTGCCAGCAGCTTATGGGATTCACCCCTCCACTTT. Protein product: CASSLWDSPLHF. The chain combines TRBV5-8 with TRBJ1-6; the D is unclear. Germline values: CDR1 SGHTS, CDR2 YDEGEE. Between the trimmed V and J ends, which lost 2 bases and 8 bases, there was a span of 5 bases. The CDR3 runs to 12 residues.

The chain employs TRBV7-2 and TRBJ2-2, with 7 bases fitting TRBD1. V shed 5 bases and J 6 bases; nucleotides not matched to a gene: 12. There are 16 residues in the CDR3. Germline V CDR1 and CDR2: SGHTA, FQGNSA. The CDR3 DNA reads TGTGCCAGCAGCCCTCGAAGGACAGGCGGGTCCGGGGAGCTGTTTTTT. Translation gives CASSPRRTGGSGELFF.

To note about this clone: Other DNA sequences of this sample code for an identical CDR3. The rearrangement uses TRBV7-2 and TRBJ2-5, with D unresolved. Germline V lookup: CDR1 SGHTA, CDR2 FQGNSA. The CDR3 loop spans 12 amino acids. V lost 2 bases and J lost 2, with 3 bases in between. The CDR3: CASSLLQETQYF. DNA of the CDR3: TGTGCCAGCAGCTTATTGCAAGAGACCCAGTACTTC.

This clone has just one count. The chain recombines TRBV5-1 with TRBJ2-3; TRBD2 agrees at 9 bases. Trimming took 0 bases from V and 2 from J; bases not matched to a gene: 4. CDR1 is SGHRS and CDR2 is YFSETQ in the germline V gene. This CDR3 comprises 16 residues. CDR3 sequence reads: CASSLGIAGDTDTQYF. The CDR3 bases are TGCGCCAGCAGCTTGGGTATAGCGGGAGACACAGATACGCAGTATTTT.

This rearrangement joins TRBV5-6 to TRBJ2-7; perhaps TRBD1 as D (6 bases). Trimming stripped 4 bases from V and 3 bases from J, with 14 bases between. CDR1 is SGHDT and CDR2 is YYEEEE in the germline V gene. The CDR3 runs 14 residues. As DNA, the CDR3 is TGTGCCAGCAGCGGAAGGCTGACAGGCTACGAGCAGTACTTC. Amino acid sequence: CASSGRLTGYEQYF.

V usage is TRBV27 and J usage is TRBJ2-7; tentatively, D is TRBD2 (6 bases). With 6 bases removed from V and 6 bases from J, the gap between germline ends came to 15 bases. The CDR3 runs 13 residues. Germline lookup yields CDR1 MNHEY and CDR2 SMNVEV (reference sequence). CDR3: CASSFSGVGEQYF. For the CDR3, the DNA is TGTGCCAGCAGCTTTTCGGGGGTGGGCGAGCAGTACTTC.

The genes are TRBV5-1 and TRBJ2-3, with 7 positions matching TRBD2. Germline CDR1 is SGHRS and CDR2 is YFSETQ. This CDR3 comprises 16 residues. After removal of 4 bases from V and 4 bases from J, the junction contained 12 bases not matched to a gene. This CDR3 is CASSPSQGGGSDTQYF. Written as DNA, the CDR3 is TGCGCCAGCAGCCCGTCTCAGGGCGGGGGTTCAGATACGCAGTATTTT.

This clone was recorded only once. V and J are TRBV19 and TRBJ1-5; TRBD1 aligns across 8 bases. CDR3 length equals 16 residues. Germline CDR1 reads LNHDA; CDR2 reads SQIVND (reference sequence). Losses at the gene ends were 3 bases for V and 6 bases for J; bases not matched to a gene: 10. The CDR3 sequence: CASSIQGAIHGQPQHF. The CDR3 nucleotides read TGTGCCAGTAGTATTCAGGGGGCTATTCACGGTCAGCCCCAGCATTTT. The full variable domain, with the rest looked up from reference TRBV19 and TRBJ1-5, is DGGITQSPKYLFRKEGQNVTLSCEQNLNHDAMYWYRQDPGQGLRLIYYSQIVNDFQKGDIAEGYSVSREKKESFPLTVTSAQKNPTAFYLCASSIQGAIHGQPQHFGDGTRLSIL.

This clone is a singleton in its sample. CDR3: CASGRTGPARSGNTIYF. The CDR3 DNA sequence: TGTGCCAGCGGACGGACAGGGCCCGCTAGATCTGGAAACACCATATATTTT. The chain combines TRBV7-9 with TRBJ1-3; TRBD1 agrees at 8 bases. CDR3 length: 17 residues. Germline V gene lookup returns CDR1 SEHNR and CDR2 FQNEAQ (reference sequence). J lost 1 base, V lost 8 bases, and 13 bases had no gene match.

V gene TRBV15 combines with J gene TRBJ2-5; 9 nucleotides match TRBD1. Germline CDR1 and CDR2: LNHNV and YYDKDF (reference sequence). The CDR3 contains 13 residues. With 6 bases clipped from V and 2 bases from J, the junction kept 1 base outside the gene matches. CDR3 region: CATRTGGQETQYF. Written as DNA, the CDR3 is TGTGCCACCAGGACAGGGGGACAAGAGACCCAGTACTTC.

There are a few counts of this clone. The V and J genes are TRBV6-5 and TRBJ1-1, with D uncertain. There are 11 residues in the CDR3. Germline V lookup: CDR1 MNHEY, CDR2 SVGAGI. V lost 6 bases and J 1 base, leaving 3 bases between the germline ends. The chain's CDR3 is CASSPNTEAFF. The CDR3 DNA follows: TGTGCCAGCAGCCCGAACACTGAAGCTTTCTTT.

The V gene is TRBV2, the J gene TRBJ2-2, with D perhaps TRBD1 (6 bases). The CDR3 totals 14 residues. Trimming shortened V by 7 bases and J by 1 base, and 10 bases separated the two germline ends. Germline values: CDR1 SNHLY, CDR2 FYNNEI. The CDR3 sequence is CASTEGQNTGELFF. In nucleotides, the CDR3 is TGTGCCAGCACAGAGGGACAGAACACCGGGGAGCTGTTTTTT.

The V and J genes are TRBV5-6 and TRBJ1-4, with a tentative D call TRBD1 (5 bases). V lost 0 bases and J 4 bases, leaving 16 bases between the germline ends. The CDR3 is 17 amino acids. Germline loops: CDR1 SGHDT, CDR2 YYEEEE. In DNA form, the CDR3 reads TGTGCCAGCAGCTTGGAAACGGGGCGGGAACATAATGAAAAACTGTTTTTT. This translates into CASSLETGREHNEKLFF.